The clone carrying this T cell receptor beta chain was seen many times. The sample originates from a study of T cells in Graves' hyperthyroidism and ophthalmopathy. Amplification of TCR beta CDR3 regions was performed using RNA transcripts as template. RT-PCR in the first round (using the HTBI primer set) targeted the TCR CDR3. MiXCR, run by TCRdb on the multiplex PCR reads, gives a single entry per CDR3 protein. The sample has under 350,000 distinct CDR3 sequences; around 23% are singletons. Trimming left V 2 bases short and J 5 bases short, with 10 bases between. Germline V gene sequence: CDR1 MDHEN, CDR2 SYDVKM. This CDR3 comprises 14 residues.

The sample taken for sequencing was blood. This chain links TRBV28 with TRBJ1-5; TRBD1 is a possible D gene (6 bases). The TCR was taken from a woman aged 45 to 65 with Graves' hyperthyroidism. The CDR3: CASSLGQLDQPQHF. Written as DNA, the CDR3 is TGTGCCAGCAGTTTAGGACAGCTGGATCAGCCCCAGCATTTT.